The clone carrying this T cell receptor (beta chain) showed up many times. Its antigen is not identified. This specimen belongs to a study of breast tumors, draining lymph nodes, adjacent tissues. Findings of the study overall: That most tumor T cells come from lymph nodes remained unproven. Tumor repertoires ranked between lymph nodes and nontumor tissue in diversity, with V and J gene preferences. Most tumor T cells seemingly derive from lymph node, then expand in tumor. Compared with basal-like, luminal-like tumors shared significantly more repertoire with nontumor tissue.

After removal of 7 bases from V and 7 bases from J, the junction contained 16 bases not matched to a gene. The CDR3 sequence is 16 residues long. Germline CDR1 is MNHNS and CDR2 is SASEGT. TCRdb passed the multiplex PCR reads through MiXCR, listing each CDR3 protein once. Of approximately 89,000 distinct CDR3 sequences detected, approximately 30% appear once; the ten largest clones hold over 6.5%. Samples came from axillary lymph nodes draining the breast cancer. Sequencing input: axillary lymph node tissue. This chain connects TRBV6-1 to TRBJ2-3, with 8 bases aligning to TRBD2. This clonotype originated in a female donor with breast cancer. Some clones in this sample may be carry-over from other donors' samples. CDR3 sequence: CASIYNSGRSGYTQYF. The CDR3 DNA sequence: TGTGCCAGCATTTATAACAGCGGGAGATCTGGATATACGCAGTATTTT.